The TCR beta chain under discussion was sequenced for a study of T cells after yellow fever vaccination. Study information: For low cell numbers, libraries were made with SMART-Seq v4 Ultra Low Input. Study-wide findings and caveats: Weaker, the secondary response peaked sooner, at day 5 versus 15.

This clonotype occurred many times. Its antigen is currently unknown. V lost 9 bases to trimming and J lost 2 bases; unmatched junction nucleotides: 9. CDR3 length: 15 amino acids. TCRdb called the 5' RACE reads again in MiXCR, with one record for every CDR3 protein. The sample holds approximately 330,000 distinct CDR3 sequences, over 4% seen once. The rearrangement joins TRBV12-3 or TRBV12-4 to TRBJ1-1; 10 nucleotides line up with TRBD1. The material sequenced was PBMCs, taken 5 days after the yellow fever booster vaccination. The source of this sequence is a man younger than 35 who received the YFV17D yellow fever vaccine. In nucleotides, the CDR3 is TGTGCCAGTCTAAACCGGGACAGGGGTAACACTGAAGCTTTCTTT. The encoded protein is CASLNRDRGNTEAFF.